The 10 T cell receptor beta chains below all came from one sample that was sequenced in a study of shared clonotypes between healthy human individuals. Repertoires were generated with immunoSEQ multiplex PCR, while TCRdb's copy carries only in-frame clones and drops some. The sample has millions of clones, 90% to 95% seen once. The sequenced sample was naive CD4+ T cells sorted from blood. The subset was: CD45RA+ positively selected. These receptors were taken from a man aged 18 to 30 in good health.

The chain uses TRBV11-2 and TRBJ1-2; no clear D gene. Germline values: CDR1 SGHAT, CDR2 FQNNGV. V was cut by 6 bases and J by 1 base, with 12 bases left in between. CDR3 size: 14 residues. The CDR3 DNA is TGTGCCAGCAGGTTATCGGGGTTTAACTATGGCTACACCTTC. Its translation: CASRLSGFNYGYTF.

V is TRBV28 and J is TRBJ2-1; D gene unclear. The CDR3 consists of 14 residues. Germline CDR1 MDHEN, CDR2 SYDVKM. V lost 2 bases and J 6 bases, leaving 11 bases between the germline ends. The CDR3 DNA sequence: TGTGCCAGCAGTTTAATTCGGGTAGGCAATGAGCAGTTCTTC. It specifies CASSLIRVGNEQFF.

This chain joins TRBV25-1 and TRBJ1-5; unclear D gene. This CDR3 has 16 amino acids. Trimming took 1 base from V and 5 from J, leaving 15 bases between them. CDR1 MGHDK and CDR2 SYGVNS come from the germline V gene. The CDR3 protein is CASSESSPGRDQPQHF. As DNA, the CDR3 is TGTGCCAGCAGTGAATCTAGCCCCGGCAGAGATCAGCCCCAGCATTTT. Drawing the rest from reference TRBV25-1 and TRBJ1-5, the complete variable domain is EADIYQTPRYLVIGTGKKITLECSQTMGHDKMYWYQQDPGMELHLIHYSYGVNSTEKGDLSSESTVSRIRTEHFPLTLESARPSHTSQYLCASSESSPGRDQPQHFGDGTRLSIL.

The rearrangement uses TRBV7-9 and TRBJ2-5; 8 nucleotides agree with TRBD2. V was pared by 1 base and J by 5 bases, with 6 bases of the junction left unmatched. The CDR3 has 15 amino acids. Germline-derived CDR1 and CDR2 are SEHNR and FQNEAQ (reference sequence). The CDR3 DNA reads as TGTGCCAGCAGCTTAGGACTAGCGCTGGCCGAGACCCAGTACTTC. Protein product: CASSLGLALAETQYF.

V and J are TRBV19 and TRBJ2-7; TRBD2 might be the D (5 bases). This CDR3 is 14 amino acids long. CDR1 and CDR2 from the germline V gene are LNHDA and SQIVND (reference sequence). V shed 3 bases and J shed 3 bases, with 12 bases lying between them. In nucleotides, the CDR3 is TGTGCCAGTAGTATCCCAGGACGGGACTACGAGCAGTACTTC. Amino acid sequence: CASSIPGRDYEQYF. The entire variable domain, with the rest obtained from reference TRBV19 and TRBJ2-7, is as follows: DGGITQSPKYLFRKEGQNVTLSCEQNLNHDAMYWYRQDPGQGLRLIYYSQIVNDFQKGDIAEGYSVSREKKESFPLTVTSAQKNPTAFYLCASSIPGRDYEQYFGPGTRLTVT.

The chain links TRBV28 to TRBJ2-3; 11 positions match TRBD2. The germline V gene encodes CDR1 MDHEN and CDR2 SYDVKM. The CDR3 is 15 residues long. The V segment lost 5 bases and the J segment 4 bases; nucleotides outside the gene matches: 5. CDR3 in DNA: TGTGCCAGCAGTGTAGCGGGGGGGCGGTCAGATACGCAGTATTTT. Amino acids: CASSVAGGRSDTQYF.

The chain links TRBV2 to TRBJ2-7, with TRBD1 identical over 11 bases. V gave up 4 bases and J gave up 3 bases; unmatched junction bases: 5. From germline, CDR1 is SNHLY and CDR2 FYNNEI. This CDR3 contains 15 residues. The CDR3 protein is CASSVTGTGGYEQYF. In DNA, the CDR3 is TGTGCCAGCAGTGTAACCGGGACAGGGGGCTACGAGCAGTACTTC.

The gene calls are TRBV10-3 and TRBJ2-1; TRBD1 is a possible D gene (5 bases). Germline V gene data show CDR1 as ENHRY and CDR2 as SYGVKD. CDR3 length: 13 amino acids. The V end was cut by 2 bases, the J end by 9 bases, with 11 bases between. The CDR3: CAISEPRVLEQFF. The CDR3 DNA follows: TGTGCCATCAGTGAGCCCAGGGTTCTTGAGCAGTTCTTC.

The CDR3 sequence: CASSLLFTGNEQYF. The CDR3 DNA is TGTGCCAGCAGCTTATTATTCACTGGGAACGAGCAGTACTTC. The chain combines TRBV7-2 with TRBJ2-7; D is undetermined. The CDR3 extends over 14 amino acids. CDR1 and CDR2 (germline): SGHTA, FQGNSA. Trimming stripped 2 bases from V and 5 bases from J, with 13 bases between.

The V gene is TRBV6-5, the J gene TRBJ1-2, with D possibly matching TRBD1 (6 bases). The CDR3 is made up of 13 amino acids. Germline CDR1 MNHEY, CDR2 SVGAGI. V was cut by 4 bases and J by 4 bases, with 10 bases left in between. Here the CDR3 reads CASSWGRLYGYTF. The CDR3, as DNA: TGTGCCAGCAGTTGGGGGCGCCTCTATGGCTACACCTTC.